Each of the 7 T cell receptor beta chains below was sequenced from the same sample in a study of control samples from healthy donors and cancer patients. The assay was immunoSEQ multiplex PCR, and TCRdb's table has in-frame clones only and misses some. The sample contains 100,000 to 150,000 clones, more than 85% of which appear only once. The sample taken for sequencing was blood. These receptors were obtained from a man between 18 and 29 years old in good health.

The CDR3 loop is CAWSSGRQETQYF. The CDR3 DNA sequence: TGTGCCTGGAGTAGCGGGAGGCAGGAGACCCAGTACTTC. The chain couples TRBV30 to TRBJ2-5; TRBD2 agrees at 9 bases. Trimming took 2 bases from V and 5 from J; bases not matched to a gene: 3. The CDR3 has 13 amino acids. Germline V lookup: CDR1 GTSNPN, CDR2 SVGIG (reference sequence). The variable domain in full, completed from reference TRBV30 and TRBJ2-5, reads SQTIHQWPATLVQPVGSPLSLECTVEGTSNPNLYWYRQAAGRGLQLLFYSVGIGQISSEVPQNLSASRPQDRQFILSSKKLLLSDSGFYLCAWSSGRQETQYFGPGTRLLVL.

The rearrangement uses TRBV28 and TRBJ2-1; 8 bases are a match to TRBD2. Germline V gene data show CDR1 as MDHEN and CDR2 as SYDVKM. The length of the CDR3 is 14 residues. With 5 bases clipped from V and 9 bases from J, the junction kept 9 bases outside the gene matches. The CDR3 nucleotides are TGTGCCAGCAGTCTTTTAGCGGGAAGTGGTGAGCAGTTCTTC. Protein: CASSLLAGSGEQFF.

The chain couples TRBV11-3 to TRBJ2-3; 12 bases match TRBD2. The germline V gene encodes CDR1 SGHNT and CDR2 YENEEA. The CDR3 length is 18 residues. Unmatched junction bases numbered 11, after V lost 4 bases and J lost 3 bases. The CDR3: CASSSGTSGYTATDTQYF. The CDR3 DNA is TGTGCCAGCAGCTCTGGGACTAGCGGGTATACGGCGACAGATACGCAGTATTTT.

This chain joins TRBV7-9 and TRBJ1-2, with 8 positions matching TRBD1. The CDR3 loop spans 13 amino acids. Germline CDR1 SEHNR, CDR2 FQNEAQ (reference sequence). The V gene end was trimmed by 5 bases and the J gene end by 6 bases; junction bases not matched to a gene: 5. Here the CDR3 DNA reads TGTGCCAGCAGCCCGGGACAGGTGAATGGCTACACCTTC. Protein product: CASSPGQVNGYTF.

The J gene is TRBJ2-5, the V gene TRBV7-8; D ambiguous. The CDR3 covers 16 residues. Germline CDR1 and CDR2: SGHVS and FQNEAQ. V gave up 3 bases and J gave up 5 bases, with 19 bases separating them. The CDR3 bases are TGTGCCAGCAGCTTGGGTAGGACCCCGAATAGGGAGACCCAGTACTTC. Amino acid sequence: CASSLGRTPNRETQYF.

The V and J genes are TRBV30 and TRBJ1-1; TRBD1 agrees at 8 bases. Germline CDR1 reads GTSNPN; CDR2 reads SVGIG (reference sequence). The CDR3 has 15 amino acids. V trimming: 0 bases; J trimming: 4 bases; junction bases outside the gene matches: 7. In DNA form, the CDR3 reads TGTGCCTGGAGTGTAGGACAGGGATGGGGCACTGAAGCTTTCTTT. This codes for CAWSVGQGWGTEAFF.

The chain is built from TRBV6-1 and TRBJ2-3, with 10 bases identical to TRBD2. CDR3 size: 16 residues. V lost 4 bases to trimming and J lost 0 bases; unmatched junction nucleotides: 4. Germline loops: CDR1 MNHNS, CDR2 SASEGT. The CDR3 region is CASSGLAGGSTDTQYF. The DNA of the CDR3 is TGTGCCAGCAGTGGATTAGCGGGAGGTAGCACAGATACGCAGTATTTT.